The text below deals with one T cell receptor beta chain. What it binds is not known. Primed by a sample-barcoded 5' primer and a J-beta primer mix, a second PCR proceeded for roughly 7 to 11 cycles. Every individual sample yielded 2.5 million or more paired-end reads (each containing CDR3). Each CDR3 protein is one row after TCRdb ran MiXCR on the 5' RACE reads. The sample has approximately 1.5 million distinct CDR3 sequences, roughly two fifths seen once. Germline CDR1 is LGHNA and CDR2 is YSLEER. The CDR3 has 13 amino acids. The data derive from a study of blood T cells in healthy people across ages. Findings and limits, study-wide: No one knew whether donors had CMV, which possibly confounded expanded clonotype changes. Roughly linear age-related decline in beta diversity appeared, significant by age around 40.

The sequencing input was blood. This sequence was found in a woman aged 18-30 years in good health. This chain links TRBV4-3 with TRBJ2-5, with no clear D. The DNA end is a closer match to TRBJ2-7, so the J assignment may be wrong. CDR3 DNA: TGCGCCAGCAGCCAAGGGGCTGGGAACGAGCAGTACTTC. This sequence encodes CASSQGAGNEQYF.